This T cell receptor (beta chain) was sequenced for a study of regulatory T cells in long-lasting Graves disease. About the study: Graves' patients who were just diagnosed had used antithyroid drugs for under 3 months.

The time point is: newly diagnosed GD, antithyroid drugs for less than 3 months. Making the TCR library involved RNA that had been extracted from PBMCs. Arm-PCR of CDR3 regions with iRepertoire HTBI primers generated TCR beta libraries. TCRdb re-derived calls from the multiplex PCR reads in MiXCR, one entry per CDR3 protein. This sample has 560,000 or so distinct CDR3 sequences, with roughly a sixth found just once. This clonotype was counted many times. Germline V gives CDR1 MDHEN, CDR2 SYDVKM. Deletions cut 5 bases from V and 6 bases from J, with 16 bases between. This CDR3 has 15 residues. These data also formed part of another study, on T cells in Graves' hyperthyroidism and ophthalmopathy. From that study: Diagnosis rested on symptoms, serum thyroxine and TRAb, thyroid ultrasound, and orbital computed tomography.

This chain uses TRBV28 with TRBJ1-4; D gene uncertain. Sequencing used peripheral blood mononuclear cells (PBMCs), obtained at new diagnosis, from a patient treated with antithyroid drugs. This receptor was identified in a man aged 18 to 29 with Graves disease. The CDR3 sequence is CASSPSGLVDEKLFF. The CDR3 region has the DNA TGTGCCAGCAGTCCGAGCGGCCTAGTAGATGAAAAACTGTTTTTT.